The next 13 T cell receptor beta chains were all read from a single sample in a study of T cells in Graves' hyperthyroidism and ophthalmopathy. Amplification yielded TCR beta CDR3 regions, with RNA transcripts as the source. HTBI primers were employed in a first-round RT-PCR of the TCR CDR3. TCRdb passed the multiplex PCR reads through MiXCR, listing each CDR3 protein once. The sample has approximately 320,000 distinct CDR3 sequences; over 15% are singletons. Material: blood. These receptors came from a man aged 25 to 40 with Graves' hyperthyroidism.

This clonotype has only a few counts. The chain carries TRBV5-4 and TRBJ2-5, with 8 bases matching TRBD1. The ends lost 4 bases at V and 3 bases at J; junction bases unmatched: 5. CDR1 is SGHNT, CDR2 YYREEE, per germline (reference sequence). CDR3 length equals 14 residues. The CDR3 DNA follows: TGTGCCAGCAGCCCTACAGGGGGGAAAGAGACCCAGTACTTC. It specifies CASSPTGGKETQYF.

A few counts support this clonotype. The chain carries TRBV9 and TRBJ2-1, with TRBD2 identical over 8 bases. This CDR3 contains 15 residues. The V and J ends lost 0 bases and 6 bases, in that order; junction bases with no gene match: 5. Germline V gene data show CDR1 as SGDLS and CDR2 as YYNGEE. CDR3 protein: CASSVVFGRGNEQFF. The CDR3 DNA follows: TGTGCCAGCAGCGTAGTTTTCGGGAGGGGCAATGAGCAGTTCTTC.

This clonotype was counted only a few times. The chain has TRBV6-2 or TRBV6-3 and TRBJ2-4; 13 bases fit TRBD2. The CDR3 consists of 17 residues. Germline assignment: CDR1 MNHEY and CDR2 SVGEGT. Trimming cost V 6 bases and J 6 bases; bases outside gene matches: 11. Here the CDR3 reads CASSLGGLAGARNIQYF. For the CDR3, the DNA is TGTGCCAGCAGCCTAGGAGGACTAGCGGGAGCTAGAAACATTCAGTACTTC.

The chain has TRBV4-1 and TRBJ1-1; perhaps TRBD1 as D (6 bases). Germline CDR1 MGHRA, CDR2 YSYEKL. With 5 bases removed from V and 5 bases from J, the gap between germline ends came to 18 bases. The CDR3 has 15 amino acids. Here the CDR3 DNA reads TGCGCCAGCAGCTACCCGGGACAACAGGGAACTGAAGCTTTCTTT. It specifies CASSYPGQQGTEAFF.

Only a few counts were recorded for this clonotype. The chain is built from TRBV7-2 and TRBJ1-2; D gene uncertain. The germline V gene encodes CDR1 SGHTA and CDR2 FQGNSA. This CDR3 is 13 amino acids long. V shed 5 bases and J shed 4 bases, with 11 bases lying between them. CDR3 bases: TGTGCCAGCAGCATACAGAAACTCTATGGCTACACCTTC. It yields the protein CASSIQKLYGYTF.

This clonotype has only a few counts. This rearrangement joins TRBV10-3 to TRBJ2-2, with D tentatively TRBD1 (6 bases). This CDR3 is 14 amino acids long. V was trimmed by 6 bases and J by 0 bases, leaving 8 bases between them. Germline V CDR1 and CDR2: ENHRY, SYGVKD. CDR3 DNA: TGTGCCATCAGGGACAGCTCGAACACCGGGGAGCTGTTTTTT. It translates to CAIRDSSNTGELFF.

This clonotype was counted between two and nine times. The chain couples TRBV3-1 to TRBJ2-1; TRBD2 matches 11 bases. The CDR3 runs to 22 residues. Trimming cost V 0 bases and J 3 bases; bases outside gene matches: 19. Germline V gives CDR1 LGHDT, CDR2 YNNKEL (reference sequence). CDR3: CASSQDPIPLAGGTWSYNEQFF. The CDR3 coding sequence is TGTGCCAGCAGCCAAGACCCCATCCCTTTAGCGGGAGGGACCTGGAGCTACAATGAGCAGTTCTTC.

This clonotype has just a few counts. This could be a read error, since a much larger clone is one nucleotide away. Because the CDR3 is missing its conserved closing phenylalanine or tryptophan, this is likely a read error. The chain recombines TRBV5-1 with TRBJ2-7, with 8 positions matching TRBD2. Germline CDR1 reads SGHRS; CDR2 reads YFSETQ. The V and J ends lost 2 bases and 2 bases, in that order; junction bases with no gene match: 6. The length of the CDR3 is 15 residues. CDR3 region: CASSFRREATYEQYL. The CDR3 nucleotides read TGCGCCAGCAGCTTCCGGCGGGAGGCCACCTACGAGCAGTACCTC.

This chain uses TRBV19 with TRBJ2-7; no definite D call. This CDR3 is 11 amino acids long. Trimming cost V 10 bases and J 2 bases, with 9 bases left between them. Germline assignment: CDR1 LNHDA and CDR2 SQIVND (reference sequence). CDR3 sequence: CATRIAYEQYF. The CDR3 DNA reads TGTGCCACTCGGATAGCCTACGAGCAGTACTTC. Supplemented by reference TRBV19 and TRBJ2-7, the full variable domain reads DGGITQSPKYLFRKEGQNVTLSCEQNLNHDAMYWYRQDPGQGLRLIYYSQIVNDFQKGDIAEGYSVSREKKESFPLTVTSAQKNPTAFYLCATRIAYEQYFGPGTRLTVT.

This clonotype has only a few counts. The rearrangement uses TRBV19 and TRBJ1-2; TRBD1 might be the D (5 bases). V was clipped by 5 bases and J by 4 bases, with 17 bases between them. The CDR3 has 15 residues. Germline CDR1 and CDR2: LNHDA and SQIVND (reference sequence). The CDR3 DNA follows: TGTGCCAGTAGTGGCGAAGGTACAGGACTCTATGGCTACACCTTC. This translates into CASSGEGTGLYGYTF.

This clonotype was counted between two and nine times. V usage is TRBV6-6 and J usage is TRBJ2-5; no clear D. Per the germline V gene, CDR1 is MNHNY and CDR2 is SVGAGI (reference sequence). With 2 bases removed from V and 1 base from J, the gap between germline ends came to 2 bases. This CDR3 region has 12 residues. The CDR3 region has the DNA TGTGCCAGCAGTTACACCCAAGAGACCCAGTACTTC. It is translated as CASSYTQETQYF.

This clonotype was observed many times. CDR3 residues: CASTEKAGEGGELFF. In nucleotides, the CDR3 is TGTGCCAGCACCGAAAAGGCGGGAGAAGGCGGGGAGCTGTTTTTT. The chain uses TRBV2 and TRBJ2-2; TRBD2 agrees at 7 bases. V gave up 7 bases and J gave up 7 bases; unmatched junction bases: 12. Germline V gene data show CDR1 as SNHLY and CDR2 as FYNNEI. The CDR3 loop spans 15 amino acids.

This clonotype occurred many times. The chain combines TRBV12-3 or TRBV12-4 with TRBJ2-5; D not resolved. This CDR3 has 15 residues. With 5 bases removed from V and 7 bases from J, the gap between germline ends came to 20 bases. CDR3 region: CASSDPVGSPRTQYF. The CDR3 coding sequence is TGTGCCAGCAGTGACCCCGTGGGTAGCCCAAGGACCCAGTACTTC.